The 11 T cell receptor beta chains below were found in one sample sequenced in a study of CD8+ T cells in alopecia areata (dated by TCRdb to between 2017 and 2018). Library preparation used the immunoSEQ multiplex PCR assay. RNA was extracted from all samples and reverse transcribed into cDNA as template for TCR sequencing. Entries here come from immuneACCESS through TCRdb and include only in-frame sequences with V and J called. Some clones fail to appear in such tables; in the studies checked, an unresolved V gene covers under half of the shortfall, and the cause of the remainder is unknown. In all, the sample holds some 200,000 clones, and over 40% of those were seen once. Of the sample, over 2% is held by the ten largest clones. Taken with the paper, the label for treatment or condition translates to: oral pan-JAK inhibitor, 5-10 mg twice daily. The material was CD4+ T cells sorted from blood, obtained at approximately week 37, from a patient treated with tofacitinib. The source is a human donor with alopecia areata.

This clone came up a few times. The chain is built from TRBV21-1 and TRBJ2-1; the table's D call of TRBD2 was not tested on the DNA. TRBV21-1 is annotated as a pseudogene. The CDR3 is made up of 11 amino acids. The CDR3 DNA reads TGTGCCAGCAGCCCCGAGGGTGAGCAGTTCTTC. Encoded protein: CASSPEGEQFF.

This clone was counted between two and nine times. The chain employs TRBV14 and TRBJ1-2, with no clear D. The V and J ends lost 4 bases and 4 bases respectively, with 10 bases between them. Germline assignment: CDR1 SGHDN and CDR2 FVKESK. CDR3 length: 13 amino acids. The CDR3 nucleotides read TGTGCCAGCAGCCTCGACGGGTTCTATGGCTACACCTTC. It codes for CASSLDGFYGYTF.

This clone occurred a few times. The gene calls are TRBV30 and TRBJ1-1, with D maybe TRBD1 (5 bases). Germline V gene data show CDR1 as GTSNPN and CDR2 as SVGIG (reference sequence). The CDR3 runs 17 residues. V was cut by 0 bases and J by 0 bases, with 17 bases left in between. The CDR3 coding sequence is TGTGCCTGGAGTGTAAGAGGATTGGGCAGGGTGAACACTGAAGCTTTCTTT. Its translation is CAWSVRGLGRVNTEAFF.

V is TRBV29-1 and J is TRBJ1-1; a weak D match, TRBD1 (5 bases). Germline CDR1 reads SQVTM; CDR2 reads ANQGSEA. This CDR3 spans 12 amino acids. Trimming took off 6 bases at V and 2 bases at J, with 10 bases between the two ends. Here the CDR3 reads CSVRQFNTEAFF. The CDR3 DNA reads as TGCAGCGTGAGACAGTTTAACACTGAAGCTTTCTTT.

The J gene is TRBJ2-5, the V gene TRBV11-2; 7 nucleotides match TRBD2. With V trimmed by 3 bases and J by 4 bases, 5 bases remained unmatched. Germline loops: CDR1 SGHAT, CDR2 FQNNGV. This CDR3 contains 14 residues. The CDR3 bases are TGTGCCAGCAGCTTCGGGGGAGGGCGAGAGACCCAGTACTTC. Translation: CASSFGGGRETQYF.

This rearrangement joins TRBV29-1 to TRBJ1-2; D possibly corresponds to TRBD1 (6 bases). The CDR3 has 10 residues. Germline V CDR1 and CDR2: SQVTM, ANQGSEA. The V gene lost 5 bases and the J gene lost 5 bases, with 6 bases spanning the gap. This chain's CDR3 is CSVQGYGYTF. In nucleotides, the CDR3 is TGCAGCGTTCAGGGGTATGGCTACACCTTC. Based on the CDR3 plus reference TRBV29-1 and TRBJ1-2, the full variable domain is SAVISQKPSRDICQRGTSLTIQCQVDSQVTMMFWYRQQPGQSLTLIATANQGSEATYESGFVIDKFPISRPNLTFSTLTVSNMSPEDSSIYLCSVQGYGYTFGSGTRLTVV.

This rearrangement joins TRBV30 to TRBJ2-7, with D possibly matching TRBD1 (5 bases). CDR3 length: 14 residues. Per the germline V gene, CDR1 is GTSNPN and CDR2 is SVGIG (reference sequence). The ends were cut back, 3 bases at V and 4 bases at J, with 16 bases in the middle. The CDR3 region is CAWRWGRETYEQYF. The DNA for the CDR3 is TGTGCCTGGAGATGGGGCAGGGAAACGTACGAGCAGTACTTC.

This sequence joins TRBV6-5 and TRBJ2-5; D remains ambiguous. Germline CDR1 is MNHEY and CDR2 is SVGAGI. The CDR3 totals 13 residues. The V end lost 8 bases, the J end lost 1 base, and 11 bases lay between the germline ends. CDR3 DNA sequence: TGTGCCAGCGGCGCCAGCGTCCAAGAGACCCAGTACTTC. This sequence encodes CASGASVQETQYF.

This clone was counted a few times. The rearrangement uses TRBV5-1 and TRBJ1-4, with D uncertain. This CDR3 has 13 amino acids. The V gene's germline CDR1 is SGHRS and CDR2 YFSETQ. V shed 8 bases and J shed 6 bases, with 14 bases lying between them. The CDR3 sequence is CASLRISYEKLFF. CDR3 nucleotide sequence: TGCGCCAGTCTGAGGATCAGCTATGAAAAACTGTTTTTT.

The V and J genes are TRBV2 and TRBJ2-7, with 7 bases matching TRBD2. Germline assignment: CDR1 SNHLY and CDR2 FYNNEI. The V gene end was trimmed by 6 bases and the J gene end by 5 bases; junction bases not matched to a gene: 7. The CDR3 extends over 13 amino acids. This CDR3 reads CASRGAGIHEQYF. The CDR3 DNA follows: TGTGCCAGCAGGGGAGCGGGAATCCACGAGCAGTACTTC. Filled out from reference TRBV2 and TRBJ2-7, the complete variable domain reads EPEVTQTPSHQVTQMGQEVILRCVPISNHLYFYWYRQILGQKVEFLVSFYNNEISEKSEIFDDQFSVERPDGSNFTLKIRSTKLEDSAMYFCASRGAGIHEQYFGPGTRLTVT.

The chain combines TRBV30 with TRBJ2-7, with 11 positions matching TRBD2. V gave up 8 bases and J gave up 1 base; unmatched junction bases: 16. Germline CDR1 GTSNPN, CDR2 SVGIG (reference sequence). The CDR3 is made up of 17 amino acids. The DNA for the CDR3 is TGTGCCGGGGACCCGGGACTAGCGGCAGGGGGGTCCTACGAGCAGTACTTC. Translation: CAGDPGLAAGGSYEQYF.